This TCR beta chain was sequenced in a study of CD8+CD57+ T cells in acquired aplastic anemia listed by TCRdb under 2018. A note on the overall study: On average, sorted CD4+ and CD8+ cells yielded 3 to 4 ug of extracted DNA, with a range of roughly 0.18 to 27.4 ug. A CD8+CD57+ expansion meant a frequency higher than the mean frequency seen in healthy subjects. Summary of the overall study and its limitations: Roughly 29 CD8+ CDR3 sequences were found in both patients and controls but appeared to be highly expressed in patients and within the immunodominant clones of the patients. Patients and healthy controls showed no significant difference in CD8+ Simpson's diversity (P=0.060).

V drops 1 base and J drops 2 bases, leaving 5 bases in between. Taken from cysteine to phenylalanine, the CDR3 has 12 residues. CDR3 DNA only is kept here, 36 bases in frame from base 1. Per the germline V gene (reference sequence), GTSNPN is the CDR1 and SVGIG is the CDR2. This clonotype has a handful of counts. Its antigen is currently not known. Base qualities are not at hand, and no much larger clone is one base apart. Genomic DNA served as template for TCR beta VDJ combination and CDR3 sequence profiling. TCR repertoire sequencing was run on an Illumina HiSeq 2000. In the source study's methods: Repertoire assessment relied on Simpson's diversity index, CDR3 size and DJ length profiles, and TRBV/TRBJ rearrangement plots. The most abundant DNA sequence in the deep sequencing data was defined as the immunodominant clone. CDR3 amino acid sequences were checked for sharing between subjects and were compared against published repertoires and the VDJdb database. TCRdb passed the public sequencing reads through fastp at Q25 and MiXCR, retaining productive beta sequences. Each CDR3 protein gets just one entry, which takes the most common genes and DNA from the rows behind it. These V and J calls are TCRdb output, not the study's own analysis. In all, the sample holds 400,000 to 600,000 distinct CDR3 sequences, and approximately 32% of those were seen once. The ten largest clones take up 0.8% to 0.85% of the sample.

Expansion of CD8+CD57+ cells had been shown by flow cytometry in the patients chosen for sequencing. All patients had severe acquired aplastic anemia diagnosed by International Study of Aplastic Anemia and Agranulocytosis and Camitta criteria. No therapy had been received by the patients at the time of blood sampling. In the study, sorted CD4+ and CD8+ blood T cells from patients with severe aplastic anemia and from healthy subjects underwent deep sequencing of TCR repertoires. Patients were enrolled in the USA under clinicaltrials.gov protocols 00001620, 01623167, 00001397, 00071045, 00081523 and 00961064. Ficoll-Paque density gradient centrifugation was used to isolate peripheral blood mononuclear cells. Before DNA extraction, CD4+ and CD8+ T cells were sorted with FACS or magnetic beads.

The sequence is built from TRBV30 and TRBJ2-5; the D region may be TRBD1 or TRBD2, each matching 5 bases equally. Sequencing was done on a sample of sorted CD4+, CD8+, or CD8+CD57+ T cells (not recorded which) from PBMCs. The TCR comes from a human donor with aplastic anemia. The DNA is TGTGCCTGGAGTGGGGGGCAAGAGACCCAGTACTTC. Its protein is CAWSGGQETQYF.